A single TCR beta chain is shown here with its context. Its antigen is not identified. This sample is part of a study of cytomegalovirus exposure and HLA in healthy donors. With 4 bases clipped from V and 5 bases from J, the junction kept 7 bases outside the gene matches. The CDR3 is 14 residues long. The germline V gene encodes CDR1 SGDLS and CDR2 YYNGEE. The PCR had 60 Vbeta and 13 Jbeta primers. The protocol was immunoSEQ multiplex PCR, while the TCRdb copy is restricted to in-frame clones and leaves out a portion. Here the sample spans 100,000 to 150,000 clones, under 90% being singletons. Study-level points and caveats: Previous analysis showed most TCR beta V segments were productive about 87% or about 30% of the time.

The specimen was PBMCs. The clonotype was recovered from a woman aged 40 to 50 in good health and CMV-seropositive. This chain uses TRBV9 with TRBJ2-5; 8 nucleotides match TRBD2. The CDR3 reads CASSYGLAGETQYF. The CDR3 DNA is TGTGCCAGCAGCTACGGACTAGCAGGCGAGACCCAGTACTTC.